Below, 15 T cell receptor beta chains from the same sample are listed, as sequenced in a study of blood T cell repertoires in COVID-19. Measured with immunoSEQ multiplex PCR; TCRdb has only the in-frame clones, and not every one. Altogether under 95,000 clones are present, approximately 90% being singletons, with the ten largest covering roughly 6.1%. Sequenced material: peripheral blood. The receptors derive from a woman aged 50 to 65 with acute or convalescent COVID-19.

This chain connects TRBV7-9 to TRBJ1-4; D ambiguous. The CDR3 is 11 amino acids. From germline, CDR1 is SEHNR and CDR2 FQNEAQ (reference sequence). Trimming stripped 5 bases from V and 4 bases from J, with 2 bases between. CDR3 sequence reads: CASSLNEKLFF. The DNA for the CDR3 is TGTGCCAGCAGCCTTAATGAAAAACTGTTTTTT.

This clone was observed a handful of times. The gene calls are TRBV7-9 and TRBJ1-2; possibly TRBD1 for D (6 bases). The germline V and J ends were trimmed by 0 bases and 6 bases, with 8 bases remaining between them. Germline CDR1 and CDR2: SEHNR and FQNEAQ (reference sequence). The CDR3 length is 13 residues. The chain's CDR3 is CASSLAGHNGYTF. Here the CDR3 DNA reads TGTGCCAGCAGCTTAGCGGGACATAATGGCTACACCTTC.

This rearrangement joins TRBV27 to TRBJ2-7; 8 bases map to TRBD2. Trimming at V came to 3 bases and at J to 0 bases, leaving 1 base not matched to a gene. Germline lookup yields CDR1 MNHEY and CDR2 SMNVEV (reference sequence). The CDR3 extends over 14 amino acids. The CDR3 region is CASSLSGSSYEQYF. In DNA, the CDR3 is TGTGCCAGCAGTTTGAGCGGGAGCTCCTACGAGCAGTACTTC.

The J gene is TRBJ2-7, the V gene TRBV29-1; 7 nucleotides agree with TRBD1. The CDR3 is 12 residues long. J was trimmed by 7 bases and V by 6 bases; bases with no gene match: 9. Germline V CDR1 and CDR2: SQVTM, ANQGSEA. DNA of the CDR3: TGCAGCGTCGTTACTTGGACAGGAGAGCAGTACTTC. This encodes CSVVTWTGEQYF.

The chain uses TRBV10-3 and TRBJ2-7; no firm D call. There are 11 residues in the CDR3. Per germline, CDR1 ENHRY and CDR2 SYGVKD. V dropped 3 bases and J dropped 4 bases, with 4 bases sitting between them. Written as DNA, the CDR3 is TGTGCCATCAGTGACCCTTACGAGCAGTACTTC. This translates into CAISDPYEQYF.

The gene calls are TRBV29-1 and TRBJ2-1; 10 bases line up with TRBD2. Germline values: CDR1 SQVTM, CDR2 ANQGSEA. V gave up 7 bases and J gave up 7 bases; unmatched junction bases: 10. This CDR3 contains 14 residues. For the CDR3, the DNA is TGCAGCGCCCATATAGCGGGAGGAAGGAATGAGCAGTTCTTC. Protein product: CSAHIAGGRNEQFF.

This clone was recorded once. V is TRBV28 and J is TRBJ1-5, with TRBD1 as a possible D gene (6 bases). There are 17 residues in the CDR3. Per germline, CDR1 MDHEN and CDR2 SYDVKM. V was shortened by 3 bases and J by 11 bases, with 26 bases between the two germline ends. As DNA, the CDR3 is TGTGCCAGCAGTTTCGGGGGGGCCACAGGGACGGGGGTGGCCCAGCATTTT. Residues: CASSFGGATGTGVAQHF.

The chain carries TRBV11-2 and TRBJ2-7; D may be TRBD1 (6 bases). V was cut by 2 bases and J by 5 bases, with 13 bases left in between. Germline V gives CDR1 SGHAT, CDR2 FQNNGV. This CDR3 region has 14 residues. The chain's CDR3 is CASSLNRVAHEQYF. The CDR3 DNA follows: TGTGCCAGCAGCTTAAACAGGGTTGCCCACGAGCAGTACTTC.

This clone was detected only once. DNA for the CDR3: TGTGCCAGCAGCGCAGGCAGGGAGCAGTACTTC. This translates into CASSAGREQYF. This chain links TRBV7-2 with TRBJ2-7; D call uncertain. This CDR3 contains 11 residues. The V gene's germline CDR1 is SGHTA and CDR2 FQGNSA. Trimming removed 5 bases from V and 7 bases from J, with 9 bases in between.

This chain uses TRBV7-9 with TRBJ1-1; D call uncertain. CDR1 is SEHNR and CDR2 is FQNEAQ in the germline V gene (reference sequence). This CDR3 has 11 residues. Trimming cost V 11 bases and J 3 bases, with 10 bases left between them. The CDR3 sequence is CAGAGDTEAFF. The CDR3 region has the DNA TGTGCCGGCGCCGGGGACACTGAAGCTTTCTTT.

The rearrangement uses TRBV27 and TRBJ2-1; 8 nucleotides match TRBD2. Germline V gene data show CDR1 as MNHEY and CDR2 as SMNVEV (reference sequence). Germline trimming cut 0 bases from V and 5 bases from J; bases unmatched to any gene: 12. This CDR3 is 18 amino acids long. CDR3 coding DNA: TGTGCCAGCAGTTTATCCCCGGCCTACGGGAGGGCCAACAATGAGCAGTTCTTC. Residues: CASSLSPAYGRANNEQFF.

The chain employs TRBV6-1 and TRBJ2-1; 9 nucleotides align to TRBD1. Germline-derived CDR1 and CDR2 are MNHNS and SASEGT. This CDR3 is 16 amino acids long. The V segment lost 2 bases and the J segment 5 bases; nucleotides outside the gene matches: 7. The CDR3 DNA is TGTGCCAGCAGTGAATTCCGGGACAGGGTTAACAATGAGCAGTTCTTC. It translates to CASSEFRDRVNNEQFF.

This clone was picked up one time. V usage is TRBV7-9 and J usage is TRBJ2-3; 10 nucleotides line up with TRBD2. This CDR3 has 17 residues. CDR1 is SEHNR, CDR2 FQNEAQ, per germline (reference sequence). J lost 0 bases, V lost 5 bases, and 8 bases had no gene match. The CDR3 DNA sequence: TGTGCCAGCAGCGACCCGACTAGCGGGCGGAGCACAGATACGCAGTATTTT. Amino acids: CASSDPTSGRSTDTQYF.

This sequence joins TRBV25-1 and TRBJ1-1, with 8 bases matching TRBD1. The junction had 6 bases not matched to a gene; V was cut back by 4 bases and J by 2 bases. The CDR3 runs 15 residues. Germline V CDR1 and CDR2: MGHDK, SYGVNS. The CDR3 protein is CASSGPDRGNTEAFF. CDR3 sequence (DNA): TGTGCCAGCAGTGGTCCCGACAGGGGAAACACTGAAGCTTTCTTT.

The rearrangement links TRBV6-5 to TRBJ2-7; no clear D. V shed 6 bases and J shed 3 bases, with 9 bases lying between them. CDR1 and CDR2 from the germline V gene are MNHEY and SVGAGI. This CDR3 is 12 amino acids long. The CDR3 region has the DNA TGTGCCAGCAGCTCCCCGGGCTACGAGCAGTACTTC. Protein: CASSSPGYEQYF.